This T cell receptor (beta chain) was sequenced for a study of control samples from healthy donors and cancer patients (dated by TCRdb to about 2020). Concerning this clone: Its antigen remains undetermined. No clone much larger than this one lies a single base away; base qualities are absent.

The library was produced with the immunoSEQ multiplex PCR assay. TCRdb carries this immuneACCESS record with in-frame sequences only. Its versions omit some clonotypes, under half of them owing to an unresolved V gene in the studies checked, with the rest unexplained. The sample contains 120,000 to 150,000 clones, 93% of them found a single time. Roughly 6.2% of the sample is held by the ten biggest clonotypes. The specimen was blood. This receptor was obtained from a man younger than 35 in good health.

The bases read TGCGCCAGCAGCCAAGAGGGGGCTGGTACAGGGGAAGAGGATGAAAAACTGTTTTTT. Its translation reads: CASSQEGAGTGEEDEKLFF. The chain couples TRBV4-3 to TRBJ1-4, with 7 bases matching TRBD1. Germline trimming amounts to 0 bases on V and 6 bases on J, with 16 as the count of junction bases outside the gene matches. CDR1 and CDR2 were assigned from the germline V gene as LGHNA and YSLEER. The CDR3 sequence holds 19 residues, the cysteine and phenylalanine included. Only the CDR3 DNA stays, 57 bases, in frame from base 1.